Presented here are 32 T cell receptor beta chains from one specimen sequenced in a study of T cell responses to AZD1222 COVID-19 vaccine. The method was immunoSEQ multiplex PCR; TCRdb's version includes in-frame clones alone and lacks a portion of them. Among around 160,000 clones listed, roughly 91% were seen once. Material: peripheral blood, obtained on day 0 of AZD1222 vaccination. The receptors originated from an adult in good health.

In its sample, this clone was seen once. This chain uses TRBV6-6 with TRBJ1-4; a possible D gene is TRBD1 (6 bases). V lost 5 bases, J lost 13 bases, and 11 bases lay in between. The CDR3 loop spans 11 amino acids. CDR1 MNHNY and CDR2 SVGAGI come from the germline V gene (reference sequence). In DNA, the CDR3 is TGTGCCAGCAGTACGGACAGCGGACTGTTTTTT. Translating it yields CASSTDSGLFF.

This chain uses TRBV9 with TRBJ2-3, with D possibly being TRBD2 (6 bases). Deletions cut 1 base from V and 2 bases from J, with 11 bases between. The CDR3 extends over 15 amino acids. Germline-derived CDR1 and CDR2 are SGDLS and YYNGEE. CDR3 coding DNA: TGTGCCAGCAGCGTATGGGGCGGGGACACAGATACGCAGTATTTT. It is translated as CASSVWGGDTDTQYF.

CDR3 in DNA: TGTGCCAGCAGTTTGGCTAGCGGGCCGGGGTGGTTCTTC. Protein product: CASSLASGPGWFF. The rearrangement links TRBV27 to TRBJ2-1; 8 bases match TRBD2. Germline V lookup: CDR1 MNHEY, CDR2 SMNVEV (reference sequence). The length of the CDR3 is 13 residues. After removal of 3 bases from V and 15 bases from J, the junction contained 10 bases not matched to a gene.

The gene calls are TRBV5-6 and TRBJ2-3; D possibly matches TRBD1 or TRBD2 (6 bases each). This CDR3 has 14 residues. The germline V and J ends were trimmed by 2 bases and 3 bases, with 10 bases remaining between them. Germline V gene data show CDR1 as SGHDT and CDR2 as YYEEEE. CDR3 sequence (DNA): TGTGCCAGCAGCTTCGGGGGCGGAACAGATACGCAGTATTTT. This codes for CASSFGGGTDTQYF.

This clone has just one count. The CDR3 DNA sequence: TGTGCCAGCAGGGACAGGGGGCAAGTTGGCTACACCTTC. This translates into CASRDRGQVGYTF. The rearrangement uses TRBV12-3 or TRBV12-4 and TRBJ1-2; 11 bases fit TRBD1. V gave up 6 bases and J gave up 7 bases; unmatched junction bases: 4. The length of the CDR3 is 13 residues.

The rearrangement joins TRBV19 to TRBJ1-1; 7 nucleotides agree with TRBD1. Germline V gene sequence: CDR1 LNHDA, CDR2 SQIVND (reference sequence). The J segment lost 2 bases and the V segment lost 5 bases, leaving 2 bases of the junction unmatched. The length of the CDR3 is 13 residues. CDR3 coding DNA: TGTGCCAGTAGTTGGGACAGCAACACTGAAGCTTTCTTT. Amino acids: CASSWDSNTEAFF.

V and J are TRBV5-1 and TRBJ1-1; D is unclear. V lost 2 bases, J lost 0 bases, and 8 bases lay in between. CDR1 is SGHRS, CDR2 YFSETQ, per germline. This CDR3 spans 14 amino acids. CDR3 sequence (DNA): TGCGCCAGCAGCTTTAAAGCTATGAACACTGAAGCTTTCTTT. As protein: CASSFKAMNTEAFF.

This chain connects TRBV7-3 to TRBJ2-1; maybe TRBD2 (5 bases). Germline CDR1 and CDR2: SGHTA and FQGTGA. This CDR3 contains 13 residues. The V gene lost 5 bases and the J gene lost 8 bases, with 13 bases spanning the gap. The CDR3 nucleotides read TGTGCCAGCAGCCCAACCACGAGGGATGAGCAGTTCTTC. Protein: CASSPTTRDEQFF. The complete variable domain, with remaining parts taken from reference TRBV7-3 and TRBJ2-1, reads GAGVSQTPSNKVTEKGKYVELRCDPISGHTALYWYRQSLGQGPEFLIYFQGTGAADDSGLPNDRFFAVRPEGSVSTLKIQRTERGDSAVYLCASSPTTRDEQFFGPGTRLTVL.

This chain uses TRBV7-6 with TRBJ1-5; unclear D gene. The CDR3 sequence is 13 residues long. CDR1 is SGHVS and CDR2 is FNYEAQ in the germline V gene. Trimming removed 1 base from V and 4 bases from J, with 5 bases in between. The CDR3 DNA reads as TGTGCCAGCAGCTTAGAGATTAATCAGCCCCAGCATTTT. It encodes CASSLEINQPQHF.

The chain carries TRBV6-5 and TRBJ2-3, with D hard to call. This CDR3 has 12 amino acids. Trimming shortened V by 6 bases and J by 3 bases, and 7 bases separated the two germline ends. Germline loops: CDR1 MNHEY, CDR2 SVGAGI. CDR3 protein: CASRSKTDTQYF. CDR3 DNA: TGTGCCAGCAGATCTAAAACAGATACGCAGTATTTT.

The chain uses TRBV9 and TRBJ1-1; tentative D call: TRBD1 (5 bases). The V gene lost 3 bases and the J gene lost 5 bases, with 14 bases spanning the gap. Germline CDR1 and CDR2: SGDLS and YYNGEE. The CDR3 has 14 amino acids. CDR3 sequence reads: CASSAGTAKTEAFF. The DNA of the CDR3 is TGTGCCAGCAGCGCCGGGACGGCGAAAACTGAAGCTTTCTTT.

This chain links TRBV13 with TRBJ2-2; no clear D gene. The CDR3 extends over 14 amino acids. Germline V CDR1 and CDR2: PRHDT, FYEKMQ (reference sequence). Trimming took off 1 base at V and 4 bases at J, with 7 bases between the two ends. CDR3 region: CASSLDRATGELFF. The CDR3 DNA reads as TGTGCCAGCAGCTTAGACCGGGCCACCGGGGAGCTGTTTTTT.

This clone was seen just once. V is TRBV7-9 and J is TRBJ2-3; perhaps TRBD2 as D (7 bases). Trimming cost V 4 bases and J 0 bases, with 11 bases left between them. CDR3 size: 15 residues. Per the germline V gene, CDR1 is SEHNR and CDR2 is FQNEAQ (reference sequence). CDR3 nucleotides: TGTGCCAGCAGCTCGCGGGGGCTCAGCACAGATACGCAGTATTTT. This sequence encodes CASSSRGLSTDTQYF.

The chain is built from TRBV27 and TRBJ2-7, with 11 bases aligning to TRBD2. V was clipped by 6 bases and J by 4 bases; unmatched bases: 11. CDR1 is MNHEY, CDR2 SMNVEV, per germline (reference sequence). The CDR3 runs to 16 residues. CDR3: CASSPELAGVQYEQYF. The CDR3 DNA sequence: TGTGCCAGCAGCCCAGAACTAGCGGGAGTTCAGTACGAGCAGTACTTC.

This clone was picked up one time. J is TRBJ1-2 and V is TRBV19, with D unclear. The CDR3 spans 12 residues. Germline CDR1 is LNHDA and CDR2 is SQIVND (reference sequence). Trimming pared 10 bases from V and 4 bases from J, leaving 13 bases between. Written as DNA, the CDR3 is TGTGCCACCGCCGAGTCTAGCTATGGCTACACCTTC. Translation: CATAESSYGYTF.

The chain has TRBV7-9 and TRBJ1-4; TRBD1 matches 7 bases. Germline CDR1 reads SEHNR; CDR2 reads FQNEAQ (reference sequence). The CDR3 has 15 residues. V shed 6 bases and J 2 bases; nucleotides not matched to a gene: 6. CDR3 region: CASRGTGETNEKLFF. The CDR3 coding sequence is TGTGCCAGCAGGGGAACAGGGGAGACTAATGAAAAACTGTTTTTT. The full variable domain, rest sourced from reference TRBV7-9 and TRBJ1-4, is DTGVSQNPRHKITKRGQNVTFRCDPISEHNRLYWYRQTLGQGPEFLTYFQNEAQLEKSRLLSDRFSAERPKGSFSTLEIQRTEQGDSAMYLCASRGTGETNEKLFFGSGTQLSVL.

The chain recombines TRBV4-3 with TRBJ1-2; 7 positions agree with TRBD1. V gave up 4 bases and J gave up 5 bases; unmatched junction bases: 7. The CDR3 totals 14 residues. Germline CDR1 is LGHNA and CDR2 is YSLEER. The CDR3 loop is CASSRPGQDYGYTF. CDR3 coding DNA: TGCGCCAGCAGCCGCCCAGGACAGGATTATGGCTACACCTTC.

The genes are TRBV3-1 (or the pseudogene TRBV3-2) and TRBJ2-1; D remains unclear. Germline V gene sequence: CDR1 LGHDT, CDR2 YNNKEL (reference sequence). The CDR3 contains 14 residues. The ends were cut back, 5 bases at V and 8 bases at J, with 16 bases in the middle. The CDR3 sequence is CASSSFTRSHEQFF. In DNA form, the CDR3 reads TGTGCCAGCAGCTCCTTCACCCGGTCCCATGAGCAGTTCTTC.

The genes are TRBV6-5 and TRBJ1-2; D may be TRBD1 (5 bases). CDR1 is MNHEY and CDR2 is SVGAGI in the germline V gene. The V and J ends lost 6 bases and 0 bases respectively, with 11 bases between them. This CDR3 region has 14 residues. The CDR3 here is CASSNGASNYGYTF. Here the CDR3 DNA reads TGTGCCAGCAGCAATGGGGCTTCTAACTATGGCTACACCTTC.

On this clone: The germline gene is not matched at one end of the junction; a read error may be the cause. V and J are TRBV5-1 and TRBJ1-4, with 10 bases that match TRBD1. CDR3 length equals 17 residues. Germline CDR1 reads SGHRS; CDR2 reads YFSETQ. Written as DNA, the CDR3 is TGCGCCAGCAGTTTGGACAGGGGGACTGCAACTAATGAAAAACTGTTTTTT. Its protein product is CASSLDRGTATNEKLFF.

V is TRBV5-1 and J is TRBJ1-3, with D tentatively TRBD1 (6 bases). Germline V gene data show CDR1 as SGHRS and CDR2 as YFSETQ. The CDR3 has 15 amino acids. Deletions cut 3 bases from V and 4 bases from J, with 14 bases between. CDR3 sequence (DNA): TGCGCCAGCAGCTCCCAGGGGTCTCTCGGAAACACCATATATTTT. Translated, it gives CASSSQGSLGNTIYF.

This chain connects TRBV28 to TRBJ2-1; no reliable D call. V was cut by 3 bases and J by 0 bases, with 15 bases left in between. From germline, CDR1 is MDHEN and CDR2 SYDVKM. The CDR3 extends over 17 amino acids. CDR3 loop: CASSFARLYSSYNEQFF. In nucleotides, the CDR3 is TGTGCCAGCAGTTTCGCCCGACTCTACAGCTCCTACAATGAGCAGTTCTTC.

This clone occurred a few times. This chain uses TRBV7-2 with TRBJ2-1; D remains ambiguous. V was pared by 1 base and J by 0 bases, with 10 bases between. Germline assignment: CDR1 SGHTA and CDR2 FQGNSA. The CDR3 covers 16 residues. The CDR3: CASSLVIGSSYNEQFF. The CDR3 coding sequence is TGTGCCAGCAGCTTAGTCATTGGTAGCTCCTACAATGAGCAGTTCTTC. The full variable domain, its missing parts supplied by reference TRBV7-2 and TRBJ2-1, is GAGVSQSPSNKVTEKGKDVELRCDPISGHTALYWYRQSLGQGLEFLIYFQGNSAPDKSGLPSDRFSAERTGGSVSTLTIQRTQQEDSAVYLCASSLVIGSSYNEQFFGPGTRLTVL.

This sequence joins TRBV7-3 and TRBJ2-2; D remains ambiguous. Germline CDR1 and CDR2: SGHTA and FQGTGA. V gave up 5 bases and J gave up 2 bases, with 12 bases separating them. This CDR3 comprises 15 residues. The CDR3 nucleotides are TGTGCCAGCAGCCCTAGACGCACCAACACCGGGGAGCTGTTTTTT. This gives the protein CASSPRRTNTGELFF.

The rearrangement joins TRBV6-6 to TRBJ2-2; 7 bases fit TRBD2. The ends lost 5 bases at V and 3 bases at J; junction bases unmatched: 12. The CDR3 is made up of 17 amino acids. Germline loops: CDR1 MNHNY, CDR2 SVGAGI (reference sequence). For the CDR3, the DNA is TGTGCCAGCAGTCCCCCCCGGGGGAGGGGACACACCGGGGAGCTGTTTTTT. As protein: CASSPPRGRGHTGELFF.

This clone showed up just once. The chain combines TRBV6-5 with TRBJ2-7; D possibly matches TRBD1 or TRBD2 (7 bases each). In germline, CDR1 is MNHEY, CDR2 SVGAGI. The CDR3 length is 15 residues. Trimming left V 0 bases short and J 6 bases short, with 15 bases between. The CDR3 sequence is CASSYSLSGGVEQYF. CDR3 DNA: TGTGCCAGCAGTTACTCGCTATCAGGGGGGGTCGAGCAGTACTTC.

The chain employs TRBV7-2 and TRBJ1-2; D unclear. Trimming cost V 4 bases and J 2 bases, with 11 bases left between them. CDR1 SGHTA and CDR2 FQGNSA come from the germline V gene. The CDR3 is 14 residues long. The CDR3 protein is CASSSIFPNYGYTF. The CDR3 nucleotides are TGTGCCAGCAGCTCGATTTTCCCCAACTATGGCTACACCTTC.

This clone appeared a single time. The J gene is TRBJ1-2, the V gene TRBV30, with a weak D call TRBD1 (6 bases). The CDR3 runs to 13 residues. V lost 4 bases, J lost 7 bases, and 16 bases lay in between. Germline lookup yields CDR1 GTSNPN and CDR2 SVGIG (reference sequence). The CDR3 region is CAWTNGGASGYTF. The CDR3 DNA follows: TGTGCCTGGACTAATGGGGGGGCGTCTGGCTACACCTTC.

The rearrangement links TRBV21-1 to TRBJ2-3; the DNA was not compared with TRBD2, the D call given in the table. TRBV21-1 constitutes a pseudogene. CDR3 length equals 22 residues. For the CDR3, the DNA is TGTGCCAGCAGCAAAGGAGGGAGGGGTAGAACTTTCGGACTAGCGGGAGTGGATACGCAGTATTTT. Amino acid sequence: CASSKGGRGRTFGLAGVDTQYF.

The table lists this clone with a count of one. V and J are TRBV7-8 and TRBJ2-7, with no clear D. Germline V gives CDR1 SGHVS, CDR2 FQNEAQ. The CDR3 has 15 amino acids. Trimming removed 5 bases at V and 3 bases at J, with 17 bases between. Written as DNA, the CDR3 is TGTGCCAGCAGCCAGCGCCTCGTTCAGGACTACGAGCAGTACTTC. Its protein product is CASSQRLVQDYEQYF.

The genes are TRBV5-1 and TRBJ1-3, with TRBD1 matching 7 bases. The germline gives CDR1 SGHRS, CDR2 YFSETQ. V was clipped by 0 bases and J by 0 bases; unmatched bases: 9. The CDR3 is 18 amino acids. The CDR3 loop reads CASSLGSGTVYSGNTIYF. The CDR3 coding sequence is TGCGCCAGCAGCTTGGGGTCTGGGACAGTCTACTCTGGAAACACCATATATTTT. Complete variable domain (other parts from reference TRBV5-1 and TRBJ1-3): KAGVTQTPRYLIKTRGQQVTLSCSPISGHRSVSWYQQTPGQGLQFLFEYFSETQRNKGNFPGRFSGRQFSNSRSEMNVSTLELGDSALYLCASSLGSGTVYSGNTIYFGEGSWLTVV.

This chain joins TRBV18 and TRBJ1-4, with D maybe TRBD1 (6 bases). V gave up 4 bases and J gave up 7 bases, with 10 bases separating them. This CDR3 is 13 amino acids long. Germline V lookup: CDR1 KGHSH, CDR2 LQKENI. The CDR3 protein is CASSQGVSEKLFF. The CDR3 DNA follows: TGTGCCAGCTCACAGGGGGTATCTGAAAAACTGTTTTTT.